This T cell receptor (beta chain) was found in a study of identical twins. The CDR3 runs to 15 residues. Per the germline V gene, CDR1 is SGHRS and CDR2 is YFSETQ. V lost 0 bases to trimming and J lost 6 bases, with 14 bases between them. This clonotype was observed a few times. MiXCR, applied by TCRdb to the 5' RACE reads, yields one record per CDR3 protein. The table shows under 900,000 distinct CDR3 sequences, with approximately 18% occurring only once. The same sample was also studied in work on T cells expressing NK-cell markers. In that study: Sorted CD3+CD56-NKG2C+, CD3+CD56+NKG2C+ and CD3+CD56+NKG2C- T cells supplied the TCR beta repertoires. Roughly 6 donors showed dominant NKG2C+ clonotypes comprising about 1.0-7.0% of their CD8+ T cells. Whether expanded NKG2C-expressing T cell clones recognize HCMV is unknown.

V usage is TRBV5-1 and J usage is TRBJ2-3; D unresolved. The receptor was derived from a woman younger than 35 in good health. The sequencing input was PBMCs. CDR3 sequence (DNA): TGCGCCAGCAGCTTGGGGGAATACTTTGGTGATACGCAGTATTTT. It codes for CASSLGEYFGDTQYF.